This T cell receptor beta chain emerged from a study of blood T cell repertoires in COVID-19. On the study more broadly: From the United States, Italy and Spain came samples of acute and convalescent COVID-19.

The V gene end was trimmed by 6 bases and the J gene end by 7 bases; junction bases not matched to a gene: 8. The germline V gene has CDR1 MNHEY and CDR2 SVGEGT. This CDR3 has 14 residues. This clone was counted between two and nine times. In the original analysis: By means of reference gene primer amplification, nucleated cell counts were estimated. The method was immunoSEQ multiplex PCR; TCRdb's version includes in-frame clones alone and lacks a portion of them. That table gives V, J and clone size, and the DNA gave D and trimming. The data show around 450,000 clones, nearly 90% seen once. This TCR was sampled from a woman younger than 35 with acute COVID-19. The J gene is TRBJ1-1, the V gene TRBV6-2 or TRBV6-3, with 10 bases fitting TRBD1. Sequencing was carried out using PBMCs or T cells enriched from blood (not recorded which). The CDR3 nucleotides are TGTGCCAGCAGCGGTAGGACAGGGGGACATGAAGCTTTCTTT. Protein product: CASSGRTGGHEAFF.